These 18 T cell receptor beta chains were sequenced from one sample in a study of glioma-infiltrating T cells. The iRepertoire nested amplicon-rescue multiplex PCR amplified TCR alpha and beta CDR3s from RNA. TCRdb re-called the multiplex PCR reads with MiXCR, one entry per CDR3 protein. The sample has 150,000 to 200,000 distinct CDR3 sequences; around 40% are singletons. Sequencing input: glioma tissue, nonneoplastic brain tissue, or PBMCs (not recorded which). The receptors originated from a human donor with low-grade glioma or glioblastoma, undergoing nonglioma brain surgery, or in good health (not recorded which).

The table lists this clonotype with many counts. J is TRBJ1-2 and V is TRBV7-9, with 7 bases that match TRBD1. The CDR3 covers 14 residues. V dropped 8 bases and J dropped 8; count of bases not matched to a gene: 14. Looked up from germline, CDR1 is SEHNR and CDR2 is FQNEAQ (reference sequence). The CDR3 sequence is CASPAYDRAHGYTF. The CDR3 DNA is TGTGCCAGCCCCGCGTATGACAGGGCTCACGGCTACACCTTC.

A remark on this clonotype: A much larger clone is a single base away; this may be a read error. The chain joins TRBV10-3 to TRBJ2-3, with TRBD2 matching over 16 bases. Per the germline V gene, CDR1 is ENHRY and CDR2 is SYGVKD. The CDR3 is 16 amino acids. This CDR3 is CAIRGTSGRAGDTKYF. CDR3 nucleotides: TGTGCCATCAGAGGGACTAGCGGGAGGGCCGGAGATACGAAGTATTTT.

As for this clonotype: A much bigger clone sits one base away, suggesting this may be a read error. The conserved closing phenylalanine or tryptophan is absent in this CDR3, likely reflecting a read error. The CDR3 DNA sequence: TGTGCCAGCAGGGGACTGGTGCTGCCAGATACGCAGTATATT. As protein: CASRGLVLPDTQYI. The chain carries TRBV12-3 or TRBV12-4 and TRBJ2-3, with a weak D call TRBD2 (6 bases). The CDR3 is 14 amino acids. V was cut by 6 bases and J by 4 bases, with 14 bases left in between.

As for this clonotype: A read error is possible here, since a much larger clone lies one base away. The rearrangement uses TRBV15 and TRBJ2-7, with D perhaps TRBD1 or TRBD2 (5 bases each). Germline assignment: CDR1 LNHNV and CDR2 YYDKDF (reference sequence). The CDR3 consists of 15 residues. The CDR3 DNA is TGTGCCACCAGCAGAGATCGGGGAAAGGGGAACGAGAAGTACTTC. It specifies CATSRDRGKGNEKYF.

This clonotype appeared once. A much larger clone differs by one base, so this may be a read error. The V and J genes are TRBV25-1 and TRBJ2-2, with no clear D. This CDR3 has 14 residues. Germline values: CDR1 MGHDK, CDR2 SYGVNS. The CDR3 coding sequence is TGTGCCAGCAGATCACTACAGCACACCGGGCAGCTGTTTTTT. Translated: CASRSLQHTGQLFF.

A note on this clonotype: A much larger clone differs from this one at a single base, so this may be a read error. The genes are TRBV12-3 or TRBV12-4 and TRBJ2-1, with 9 bases matching TRBD2. This CDR3 comprises 12 residues. V lost 8 bases and J lost 9; bases outside the gene matches: 5. The CDR3 reads CASGISGGEQFF. The DNA of the CDR3 is TGTGCCAGCGGCATTAGCGGGGGTGAGCAGTTCTTC.

This clonotype was recorded at least ten times. The J gene is TRBJ2-7, the V gene TRBV6-1; 9 nucleotides line up with TRBD2. The germline V gene has CDR1 MNHNS and CDR2 SASEGT. Trimming removed 11 bases from V and 6 bases from J; junction bases left unmatched: 11. This CDR3 contains 13 residues. The chain's CDR3 is CASEREAGAEQYF. CDR3 DNA sequence: TGTGCCTCGGAGCGGGAGGCCGGGGCCGAGCAGTACTTC.

With regard to this clonotype: One base away lies a much larger clone, so this may be a sequencing read error. In this CDR3 the conserved last residue, phenylalanine or tryptophan, is missing, so a read error is likely. This chain links TRBV6-6 with TRBJ2-5; D perhaps matches TRBD1 (5 bases). Per germline, CDR1 MNHNY and CDR2 SVGAGI (reference sequence). The CDR3 covers 14 residues. Trimming pared 5 bases from V and 4 bases from J, leaving 14 bases between. Written as DNA, the CDR3 is TGTGCCAGCAGTGTCTCAGGGTGGGGAGAGACCCAGTACTCC. This translates into CASSVSGWGETQYS.

This rearrangement joins TRBV7-3 to TRBJ2-3; D is unresolved. Germline-derived CDR1 and CDR2 are SGHTA and FQGTGA. The CDR3 has 14 residues. V lost 4 bases and J lost 6, with 14 bases in between. CDR3 nucleotide sequence: TGTGCCAGCAGCTCCTCCGATGGGTCGGATACGCAGTATTTT. Its translation: CASSSSDGSDTQYF. Full variable domain (rest looked up from reference TRBV7-3 and TRBJ2-3): GAGVSQTPSNKVTEKGKYVELRCDPISGHTALYWYRQSLGQGPEFLIYFQGTGAADDSGLPNDRFFAVRPEGSVSTLKIQRTERGDSAVYLCASSSSDGSDTQYFGPGTRLTVL.

To note about this clonotype: A much larger clone sits a single nucleotide away, making a read error possible. The chain recombines TRBV20-1 with TRBJ2-3; D is ambiguous. V was cut by 6 bases and J by 6 bases, with 10 bases left in between. The CDR3 length is 11 residues. Germline V gene lookup returns CDR1 DFQATT and CDR2 SNEGSKA (reference sequence). Here the CDR3 reads CSAEPRDTQYF. The CDR3 DNA sequence: TGCAGTGCCGAACCAAGGGATACGCAGTATTTT.

The sample holds many counts of this clonotype. The rearrangement joins TRBV20-1 to TRBJ1-2; 9 bases fit TRBD1. The CDR3 sequence is 14 residues long. The germline V gene has CDR1 DFQATT and CDR2 SNEGSKA (reference sequence). V lost 2 bases, J lost 2 bases, and 3 bases stayed unmatched. The CDR3 bases are TGCAGTGCTAGATCAGGACAGGGGAACTATGGCTACACCTTC. It specifies CSARSGQGNYGYTF.

This clonotype was observed many times. The V call is TRBV15, the J call TRBJ1-5, with D unclear. Germline CDR1 LNHNV, CDR2 YYDKDF (reference sequence). The germline V and J ends were trimmed by 3 bases and 9 bases, with 9 bases remaining between them. The CDR3 loop spans 12 amino acids. The CDR3 spells CATSRIRSPQHF. In DNA, the CDR3 is TGTGCCACCAGCAGGATTCGGTCGCCCCAGCATTTT.

This clonotype was counted at least ten times. The rearrangement joins TRBV15 to TRBJ2-1, with 7 positions matching TRBD2. This CDR3 has 14 residues. The germline gives CDR1 LNHNV, CDR2 YYDKDF (reference sequence). The V gene end was trimmed by 8 bases and the J gene end by 7 bases; junction bases not matched to a gene: 11. The CDR3 loop reads CATRREGSVNEQFF. The CDR3 DNA reads as TGTGCCACCCGGAGGGAGGGCTCGGTAAATGAGCAGTTCTTC.

On this clonotype: A much larger clone is a single base away; this may be a read error. The genes are TRBV6-5 and TRBJ1-6, with no clear D. The CDR3 is 13 residues long. The germline V gene encodes CDR1 MNHEY and CDR2 SVGAGI. V was clipped by 6 bases and J by 7 bases, with 10 bases between them. The DNA of the CDR3 is TGTGCCAGCAGCCAGAACCTGAATTCACCCCTCCACTTT. Translated: CASSQNLNSPLHF.

The chain employs TRBV2 and TRBJ2-1; 7 bases line up with TRBD2. With V trimmed by 7 bases and J by 2 bases, 5 bases remained unmatched. The germline V gene has CDR1 SNHLY and CDR2 FYNNEI. The CDR3 is 14 residues long. CDR3 in amino acids: CASKAGVAYNEQFF. CDR3 coding DNA: TGTGCCAGCAAGGCGGGAGTGGCCTACAATGAGCAGTTCTTC.

This clonotype was detected ten times or more. The rearrangement links TRBV7-2 to TRBJ2-3; the match to TRBD1 covers 11 bases. CDR1 is SGHTA and CDR2 is FQGNSA in the germline V gene. The CDR3 is 15 amino acids. V lost 5 bases and J lost 5; bases outside the gene matches: 6. The CDR3 sequence: CASSLRTGGIDTQYF. CDR3 in DNA: TGTGCCAGCAGCCTAAGGACAGGGGGCATAGATACGCAGTATTTT. Looking up the rest from reference TRBV7-2 and TRBJ2-3 gives the full variable domain: GAGVSQSPSNKVTEKGKDVELRCDPISGHTALYWYRQSLGQGLEFLIYFQGNSAPDKSGLPSDRFSAERTGGSVSTLTIQRTQQEDSAVYLCASSLRTGGIDTQYFGPGTRLTVL.

This clonotype was counted at least ten times. CDR3 region: CSAREGDYEQYF. CDR3 DNA: TGCAGTGCTAGAGAGGGGGACTACGAGCAGTACTTC. The chain is built from TRBV20-1 and TRBJ2-7; D may be TRBD1 or TRBD2 (5 bases each). The CDR3 is 12 amino acids. Germline values: CDR1 DFQATT, CDR2 SNEGSKA (reference sequence). Trimming cost V 0 bases and J 3 bases, with 6 bases left between them.

This rearrangement joins TRBV2 to TRBJ2-1, with a tentative D call TRBD2 (6 bases). The CDR3 sequence is 15 residues long. V was shortened by 2 bases and J by 7 bases, with 15 bases between the two germline ends. From germline, CDR1 is SNHLY and CDR2 FYNNEI. The CDR3 sequence is CASSERELAKNEQFF. Written as DNA, the CDR3 is TGTGCCAGCAGTGAACGAGAGCTAGCGAAAAATGAGCAGTTCTTC.